The 13 T cell receptor beta chains listed next were all sequenced from one sample in a study of shared clonotypes between healthy human individuals (dated by TCRdb to the early 2020s). The library relied on the immunoSEQ multiplex PCR assay. The table comes from immuneACCESS by way of TCRdb, which keeps in-frame sequences with V and J called. Part of the clones is missing from these tables; in studies checked, under half for an unresolved V gene and the rest for unknown reasons. The sample contains roughly 500,000 clones, around 95% of them found a single time. The ten largest clones capture approximately 0.067% of the sample. The specimen sequenced was naive CD4+ T cells sorted from blood. The cell subset or site label corresponds to: CD45RA+ positively selected. Receptors originate from a woman under 40 in good health.

The chain employs TRBV7-9 and TRBJ2-1; possibly TRBD1 for D (7 bases). Germline V lookup: CDR1 SEHNR, CDR2 FQNEAQ (reference sequence). This CDR3 region has 13 residues. V shed 3 bases and J shed 7 bases, with 10 bases lying between them. CDR3 region: CASSLRDRNEQFF. The DNA of the CDR3 is TGTGCCAGCAGCTTGCGGGACAGAAATGAGCAGTTCTTC. The full variable domain, with the rest looked up from reference TRBV7-9 and TRBJ2-1, is DTGVSQNPRHKITKRGQNVTFRCDPISEHNRLYWYRQTLGQGPEFLTYFQNEAQLEKSRLLSDRFSAERPKGSFSTLEIQRTEQGDSAMYLCASSLRDRNEQFFGPGTRLTVL.

This rearrangement joins TRBV5-4 to TRBJ2-3; TRBD2 matches at 10 bases. Germline trimming cut 1 base from V and 5 bases from J; bases unmatched to any gene: 4. Germline CDR1 and CDR2: SGHNT and YYREEE (reference sequence). This CDR3 has 15 amino acids. The CDR3 coding sequence is TGTGCCAGCAGCTTGAGCGGGAGGGCCGTAGATACGCAGTATTTT. Translated, it gives CASSLSGRAVDTQYF.

Remarks on this clone: The sample has other DNA sequences that encode this CDR3 too. The chain recombines TRBV28 with TRBJ2-7; D is ambiguous. The CDR3 length is 11 residues. CDR1 is MDHEN, CDR2 SYDVKM, per germline. Trimming removed 3 bases from V and 4 bases from J, with 4 bases in between. The CDR3 protein is CASSFQYEQYF. Written as DNA, the CDR3 is TGTGCCAGCAGTTTCCAATACGAGCAGTACTTC.

V gene TRBV2 combines with J gene TRBJ1-1; D is perhaps TRBD1 (6 bases). V lost 2 bases and J 2 bases, leaving 9 bases between the germline ends. The CDR3 contains 14 residues. Looked up from germline, CDR1 is SNHLY and CDR2 is FYNNEI. CDR3 region: CASSERQDNTEAFF. The DNA of the CDR3 is TGTGCCAGCAGTGAACGACAGGACAACACTGAAGCTTTCTTT.

The chain has TRBV9 and TRBJ1-1; D is ambiguous. Germline loops: CDR1 SGDLS, CDR2 YYNGEE. The CDR3 sequence is 13 residues long. V lost 0 bases and J 6 bases, leaving 9 bases between the germline ends. The chain's CDR3 is CASSVVLTAEAFF. The DNA for the CDR3 is TGTGCCAGCAGCGTAGTTTTGACGGCTGAAGCTTTCTTT.

This clone occurred once. V usage is TRBV18 and J usage is TRBJ1-1, with 10 bases that match TRBD1. V was pared by 0 bases and J by 7 bases, with 5 bases of the junction left unmatched. The CDR3 extends over 15 amino acids. Germline assignment: CDR1 KGHSH and CDR2 LQKENI. This CDR3 is CASSPPGGQGIEAFF. CDR3 nucleotides: TGTGCCAGCTCACCACCGGGGGGACAGGGGATTGAAGCTTTCTTT.

This clone was recorded once. This chain uses TRBV4-2 with TRBJ2-3, with 11 bases matching TRBD2. After removal of 0 bases from V and 4 bases from J, the junction contained 9 bases not matched to a gene. There are 18 residues in the CDR3. Germline V gene lookup returns CDR1 LGHNA and CDR2 YNFKEQ. The CDR3 is CASSQDPVAGGPADTQYF. The CDR3, as DNA: TGTGCCAGCAGCCAAGATCCGGTAGCGGGAGGGCCAGCAGATACGCAGTATTTT.

V gene TRBV6-1 combines with J gene TRBJ2-7; the match to TRBD2 covers 12 bases. CDR3 length: 16 residues. The junction had 8 bases not matched to a gene; V was cut back by 2 bases and J by 6 bases. Germline CDR1 MNHNS, CDR2 SASEGT. The CDR3, as DNA: TGTGCCAGCAGTGAAAGAGGACTAGCGGGGAGAATCGAGCAGTACTTC. It specifies CASSERGLAGRIEQYF.

CDR3 in amino acids: CASSDLVYEQYF. For the CDR3, the DNA is TGTGCCAGCAGCGACCTGGTTTACGAGCAGTACTTC. The chain is built from TRBV6-1 and TRBJ2-7; D remains unclear. The V gene's germline CDR1 is MNHNS and CDR2 SASEGT. The CDR3 runs to 12 residues. V was trimmed by 6 bases and J by 4 bases, leaving 10 bases between them.

This sequence joins TRBV15 and TRBJ1-2; no firm D call. V shed 0 bases and J shed 8 bases, with 10 bases lying between them. Germline V gene sequence: CDR1 LNHNV, CDR2 YYDKDF (reference sequence). The CDR3 loop spans 13 amino acids. The CDR3 here is CATSRESSLGYTF. The CDR3 region has the DNA TGTGCCACCAGCAGAGAAAGTTCCCTGGGCTACACCTTC.

This clone has a single count. This chain links TRBV7-2 with TRBJ2-3; TRBD2 is a possible D gene (6 bases). This CDR3 is built from 14 residues. Germline CDR1 is SGHTA and CDR2 is FQGNSA. Trimming stripped 1 base from V and 4 bases from J, with 9 bases between. CDR3 sequence reads: CASSLVTSSDTQYF. DNA of the CDR3: TGTGCCAGCAGCTTAGTTACTAGCTCAGATACGCAGTATTTT.

The chain uses TRBV19 and TRBJ1-4; D perhaps matches TRBD1 (5 bases). Germline values: CDR1 LNHDA, CDR2 SQIVND (reference sequence). The CDR3 loop spans 15 amino acids. V lost 5 bases and J lost 8, with 18 bases in between. The CDR3, as DNA: TGTGCCAGTAGTGGACCGGGACGCCGGCAAGAAAAACTGTTTTTT. It encodes CASSGPGRRQEKLFF.

The chain links TRBV7-2 to TRBJ2-7; TRBD2 matches at 16 bases. V lost 5 bases, J lost 4 bases, and 5 bases stayed unmatched. Germline values: CDR1 SGHTA, CDR2 FQGNSA. The CDR3 runs 16 residues. CDR3 in amino acids: CASSMGLAGGPYEQYF. For the CDR3, the DNA is TGTGCCAGCAGCATGGGACTAGCGGGAGGGCCATACGAGCAGTACTTC.